Listed here are 22 T cell receptor beta chains from one sample, sequenced in a study of cytomegalovirus exposure and HLA in healthy donors. 13 Jbeta primers and 60 Vbeta primers were used for the PCR. Profiled with immunoSEQ multiplex PCR; TCRdb holds only in-frame clones, not every one. The top ten hold more than 2% of the sample, which has roughly 200,000 clones, around 73% seen once. The specimen was PBMCs. Receptors were obtained from a man in his 60s in good health and CMV-seronegative.

V is TRBV2 and J is TRBJ2-1; D perhaps matches TRBD1 (5 bases). This CDR3 has 15 amino acids. V was shortened by 3 bases and J by 7 bases, with 16 bases between the two germline ends. Germline CDR1 is SNHLY and CDR2 is FYNNEI. The DNA for the CDR3 is TGTGCCAGCAGTGACCAGGGCCAGGGATTGAATGAGCAGTTCTTC. Protein product: CASSDQGQGLNEQFF.

The CDR3: CATRQGGTAGELFF. Written as DNA, the CDR3 is TGTGCCACCCGACAGGGGGGTACGGCCGGGGAGCTGTTTTTT. This sequence joins TRBV15 and TRBJ2-2, with TRBD1 matching over 9 bases. Germline V gene lookup returns CDR1 LNHNV and CDR2 YYDKDF (reference sequence). V trimming: 8 bases; J trimming: 6 bases; junction bases outside the gene matches: 7. CDR3 size: 14 residues.

The chain's CDR3 is CASSWGENQPQHF. As DNA, the CDR3 is TGTGCCAGCAGTTGGGGCGAAAATCAGCCCCAGCATTTT. V gene TRBV6-5 combines with J gene TRBJ1-5; D possibly corresponds to TRBD1 (5 bases). CDR3 length: 13 residues. Trimming left V 4 bases short and J 4 bases short, with 8 bases between. Germline lookup yields CDR1 MNHEY and CDR2 SVGAGI.

This chain connects TRBV4-3 to TRBJ2-1; maybe TRBD2 (5 bases). The CDR3 is 18 residues long. Germline lookup yields CDR1 LGHNA and CDR2 YSLEER. Trimming left V 0 bases short and J 0 bases short, with 15 bases between. CDR3 bases: TGCGCCAGCAGCCAAGAGCCCCACGGGGTGGACTCCTACAATGAGCAGTTCTTC. Residues: CASSQEPHGVDSYNEQFF.

This clone was detected once. The rearrangement links TRBV5-4 to TRBJ2-5, with no clear D. The CDR3 totals 11 residues. From germline, CDR1 is SGHNT and CDR2 YYREEE (reference sequence). With 4 bases removed from V and 4 bases from J, the gap between germline ends came to 5 bases. The CDR3 DNA reads TGTGCCAGCAGCCACGGAGAGACCCAGTACTTC. It yields the protein CASSHGETQYF.

This rearrangement joins TRBV11-2 to TRBJ2-1; D might be TRBD2 (5 bases). The CDR3 extends over 13 amino acids. V was shortened by 4 bases and J by 10 bases, with 14 bases between the two germline ends. Germline lookup yields CDR1 SGHAT and CDR2 FQNNGV. CDR3 protein: CASSSETIGEQFF. CDR3 sequence (DNA): TGTGCCAGCAGCTCTGAGACTATAGGGGAGCAGTTCTTC.

The gene calls are TRBV13 and TRBJ2-2; D is perhaps TRBD1 (6 bases). Germline CDR1 is PRHDT and CDR2 is FYEKMQ (reference sequence). CDR3 length equals 14 residues. V lost 5 bases, J lost 7 bases, and 14 bases lay in between. The CDR3 nucleotides are TGTGCCAGCAGCCCACAGGGCTTCGGCGGGGAGCTGTTTTTT. It specifies CASSPQGFGGELFF.

The V and J genes are TRBV27 and TRBJ2-7; 12 bases agree with TRBD2. V lost 6 bases and J lost 7; bases outside the gene matches: 19. The germline gives CDR1 MNHEY, CDR2 SMNVEV (reference sequence). The CDR3 runs to 18 residues. This CDR3 is CASRLQTSGGALRVEQYF. The CDR3 coding sequence is TGTGCCAGCAGACTTCAGACTAGCGGGGGCGCTCTACGTGTAGAGCAGTACTTC.

The chain carries TRBV6-1 and TRBJ2-1, with D possibly TRBD1 on 6 matching bases. Germline CDR1 and CDR2: MNHNS and SASEGT. This CDR3 region has 14 residues. With 6 bases removed from V and 4 bases from J, the gap between germline ends came to 13 bases. The CDR3 coding sequence is TGTGCCAGCAGCGATACAGGGATTTACAATGAGCAGTTCTTC. Its protein product is CASSDTGIYNEQFF.

This chain joins TRBV5-1 and TRBJ2-1; 9 nucleotides agree with TRBD2. The V segment lost 2 bases and the J segment 6 bases; nucleotides outside the gene matches: 3. The CDR3 runs 14 residues. The germline V gene encodes CDR1 SGHRS and CDR2 YFSETQ. The CDR3 sequence is CASSFSGGSNEQFF. The CDR3 DNA follows: TGCGCCAGCAGCTTTAGCGGGGGAAGCAATGAGCAGTTCTTC.

This clone was found a few times. The rearrangement joins TRBV5-6 to TRBJ1-6; possibly TRBD1 for D (5 bases). Between the trimmed V and J ends, which lost 4 bases and 8 bases, there was a span of 16 bases. The CDR3 has 15 residues. From germline, CDR1 is SGHDT and CDR2 YYEEEE. CDR3 sequence: CASSRSLTADSPLHF. The CDR3 DNA sequence: TGTGCCAGCAGCCGGAGCTTGACAGCAGATTCACCCCTCCACTTT.

Concerning this clone: Other DNA sequences of this sample code for an identical CDR3. The genes are TRBV5-1 and TRBJ1-2; no clear D. Germline CDR1 and CDR2: SGHRS and YFSETQ. Trimming shortened V by 6 bases and J by 3 bases, and 12 bases separated the two germline ends. This CDR3 spans 13 amino acids. Here the CDR3 DNA reads TGCGCCAGCACGCCAGGTACCCACTATGGCTACACCTTC. Protein: CASTPGTHYGYTF.

There are a few counts of this clone. The V and J genes are TRBV6-6 and TRBJ1-1; 10 nucleotides align to TRBD1. Per germline, CDR1 MNHNY and CDR2 SVGAGI (reference sequence). J gave up 11 bases and V 7 bases, and 10 bases lay outside the gene matches. The CDR3 extends over 13 amino acids. CDR3 in amino acids: CASTVGTGDMAFF. The CDR3 DNA is TGTGCCAGCACCGTAGGGACAGGGGATATGGCTTTCTTT.

The chain is built from TRBV6-1 and TRBJ1-2; 10 bases are a match to TRBD1. The CDR3 runs to 14 residues. The V gene end was trimmed by 6 bases and the J gene end by 4 bases; junction bases not matched to a gene: 5. Germline values: CDR1 MNHNS, CDR2 SASEGT. The chain's CDR3 is CASRETGGGYGYTF. CDR3 nucleotides: TGTGCCAGCAGAGAGACAGGGGGCGGCTATGGCTACACCTTC.

The genes are TRBV28 and TRBJ2-1; weak D call: TRBD1 (6 bases). In germline, CDR1 is MDHEN, CDR2 SYDVKM. With 7 bases removed from V and 4 bases from J, the gap between germline ends came to 14 bases. The CDR3 runs to 14 residues. The CDR3 protein is CASTPGAAYNEQFF. DNA of the CDR3: TGTGCCAGCACCCCAGGGGCGGCATACAATGAGCAGTTCTTC.

Comment on this clone: Other DNA sequences in this sample translate to the same CDR3. V is TRBV5-1 and J is TRBJ2-2, with 9 bases that match TRBD2. This CDR3 contains 17 residues. With V trimmed by 2 bases and J by 3 bases, 8 bases remained unmatched. The germline CDR1 and CDR2 sequences are SGHRS and YFSETQ. The CDR3 DNA sequence: TGCGCCAGCAGCTTCCAGCGGGAGGCCTTTTACACCGGGGAGCTGTTTTTT. As protein: CASSFQREAFYTGELFF.

The chain links TRBV18 to TRBJ2-2; 7 bases agree with TRBD2. The junction had 6 bases not matched to a gene; V was cut back by 6 bases and J by 2 bases. The CDR3 has 15 residues. The germline gives CDR1 KGHSH, CDR2 LQKENI. CDR3 nucleotides: TGTGCCAGCTCGTCCCTAGCGGCAAACACCGGGGAGCTGTTTTTT. Residues: CASSSLAANTGELFF.

There are a few counts of this clone. DNA of the CDR3: TGTGCCAGCAGCTTGGAGGTGAACACTGAAGCTTTCTTT. Amino acid sequence: CASSLEVNTEAFF. The chain carries TRBV4-2 and TRBJ1-1; D uncertain. Germline CDR1 reads LGHNA; CDR2 reads YNFKEQ. V dropped 5 bases and J dropped 0 bases, with 7 bases sitting between them. CDR3 length: 13 amino acids.

In DNA, the CDR3 is TGCGCCAGCAGCGGAGACAGGGGGCGAGGGACTGAAGCTTTCTTT. Translated: CASSGDRGRGTEAFF. This chain links TRBV5-1 with TRBJ1-1; 10 nucleotides line up with TRBD1. The CDR3 length is 15 residues. V shed 4 bases, J shed 5 bases, and the junction held 8 bases outside the gene matches. Germline CDR1 reads SGHRS; CDR2 reads YFSETQ.

This chain connects TRBV7-6 to TRBJ1-3; unclear D gene. The V gene's germline CDR1 is SGHVS and CDR2 FNYEAQ. There are 16 residues in the CDR3. The V gene lost 2 bases and the J gene lost 0 bases, with 11 bases spanning the gap. This chain's CDR3 is CASSLTPSSSGNTIYF. CDR3 nucleotide sequence: TGTGCCAGCAGCTTAACTCCGAGCTCCTCTGGAAACACCATATATTTT.

The V and J genes are TRBV29-1 and TRBJ2-3; D not resolved. The V gene's germline CDR1 is SQVTM and CDR2 ANQGSEA. This CDR3 contains 12 residues. The V and J ends lost 4 bases and 6 bases respectively, with 11 bases between them. DNA for the CDR3: TGCAGCGTTGCCCCGGGTACGGATACGCAGTATTTT. Its translation is CSVAPGTDTQYF.

The genes are TRBV14 and TRBJ2-7; D is possibly TRBD1 (6 bases). Trimming left V 5 bases short and J 3 bases short, with 17 bases between. This CDR3 has 15 amino acids. CDR1 SGHDN and CDR2 FVKESK come from the germline V gene. CDR3 residues: CASSERQAPHYEQYF. In DNA form, the CDR3 reads TGTGCCAGCAGCGAGAGACAGGCCCCACACTACGAGCAGTACTTC.